This T cell receptor beta chain was identified during a study of CD4 T cells in relation to SARS-CoV-2 and coronaviruses. Whole-study findings and limits: Culture-expanded clones reflect memory recall rather than primary priming during culture. Around 60% of donors had memory CD4+ clonotypes crossrecognizing SARS-CoV-2 and common cold coronavirus spike. Monoreactive clones expanded significantly more to SARS-CoV-2 than crossreactive clones did.

A remark on this clone: Antigen specificity is unknown.

CD4+ T cells from unexposed donors were obtained before the COVID-19 pandemic (2011-2018). Clones were sequenced by immunoSEQ multiplex PCR, and TCRdb holds only the in-frame ones, with some missing. The sample lists about 68,000 clones, about 92% occurring once. This CDR3 has 19 amino acids. The receptor comes from a human donor in good health. Sequenced sample: naive CD4+ T cells from PBMCs. As to subset: naive CD4+ T cells isolated by negative enrichment. This rearrangement joins TRBV21-1 to TRBJ2-4; TRBD2, as called in the table, went unchecked against the DNA. TRBV21-1 is a documented pseudogene. The CDR3 DNA sequence: TGTGCCAGCAGTCCCCCCGGGACTAGCGGATACTTAGCCAAAAACATTCAGTACTTC. This gives the protein CASSPPGTSGYLAKNIQYF.